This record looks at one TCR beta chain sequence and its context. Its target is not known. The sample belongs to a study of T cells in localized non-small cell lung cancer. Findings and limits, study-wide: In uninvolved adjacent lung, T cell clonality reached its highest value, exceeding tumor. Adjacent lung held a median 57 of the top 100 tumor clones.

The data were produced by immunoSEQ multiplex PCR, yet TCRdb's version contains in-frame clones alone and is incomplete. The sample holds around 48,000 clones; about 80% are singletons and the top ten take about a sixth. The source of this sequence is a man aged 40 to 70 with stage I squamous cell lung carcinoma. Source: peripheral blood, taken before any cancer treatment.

The DNA for the CDR3 is TGCGCCAGCAGCACACCTCTTAATGAAAAACTGTTTTTT. Residues: CASSTPLNEKLFF. The V call is TRBV5-1, the J call TRBJ1-4; unclear D gene. Germline values: CDR1 SGHRS, CDR2 YFSETQ. The CDR3 has 13 residues. The V end was cut by 4 bases, the J end by 4 bases, with 8 bases between.